This T cell receptor (beta chain) was captured by sequencing in a study of radiation and T cells in renal cell carcinoma. Stated treatment: treatment-naive control, cytoreductive nephrectomy. Treatment-naive patients without radiation supplied the control tumors at nephrectomy. Notes on this clone: Its antigen is not identified.

Profiling relied on immunoSEQ multiplex PCR, and the TCRdb table lists in-frame clones only, not all of them. This sample carries about 24,000 clones, roughly 50% of them seen once, and the ten largest clones take around a fifth. Germline CDR1 is SNHLY and CDR2 is FYNNEI. The CDR3 is made up of 15 amino acids. Germline trimming cut 5 bases from V and 3 bases from J; bases unmatched to any gene: 7. Study-wide results and caveats: Intratumoral heterogeneity was not captured in these 0.75 to 1 g regions. Compared with controls, irradiated tumors had more, larger dominant CDR3 motifs.

This TCR derives from a man aged 40-49 years with renal cell carcinoma. The input for sequencing was tumor tissue, taken from a patient whose treatment was nephrectomy without radiotherapy. The gene calls are TRBV2 and TRBJ1-1; 9 positions match TRBD1. In nucleotides, the CDR3 is TGTGCCAGCAGTAAGTCTTGGGACAGGGACACTGAAGCTTTCTTT. This encodes CASSKSWDRDTEAFF.